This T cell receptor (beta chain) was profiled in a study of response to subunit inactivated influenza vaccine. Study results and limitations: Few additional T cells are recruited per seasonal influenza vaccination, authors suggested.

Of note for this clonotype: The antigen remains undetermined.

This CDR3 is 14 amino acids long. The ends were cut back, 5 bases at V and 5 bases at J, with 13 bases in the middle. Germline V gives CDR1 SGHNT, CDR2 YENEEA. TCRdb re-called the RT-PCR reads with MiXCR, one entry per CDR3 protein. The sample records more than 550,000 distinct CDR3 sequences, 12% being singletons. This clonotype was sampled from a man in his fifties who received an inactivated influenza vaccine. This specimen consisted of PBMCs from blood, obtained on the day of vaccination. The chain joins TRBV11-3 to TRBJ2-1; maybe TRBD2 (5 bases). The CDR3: CASSHREPDNEQFF. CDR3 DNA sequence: TGTGCCAGCAGCCACCGGGAACCAGACAATGAGCAGTTCTTC.